The 5 T cell receptor beta chains listed next were all sequenced from one sample in a study of CD8 T cells in ankylosing spondylitis. One entry per CDR3 protein results from TCRdb running MiXCR on the 5' RACE reads. The table records 150,000 to 200,000 distinct CDR3 sequences, about an eighth of them present only once. Specimen: blood, either unsorted or a sorted T cell fraction (not recorded which). These receptors all stem from a female donor with ankylosing spondylitis or in good health (not recorded which).

V is TRBV5-6 and J is TRBJ1-2; 9 bases are a match to TRBD1. CDR3 length: 15 residues. Trimming took 0 bases from V and 6 from J; bases not matched to a gene: 6. From germline, CDR1 is SGHDT and CDR2 YYEEEE. CDR3 protein: CASSLVTGGADGYTF. As DNA, the CDR3 is TGTGCCAGCAGCTTGGTCACAGGGGGCGCGGATGGCTACACCTTC.

This clonotype was counted between two and nine times. The V gene is TRBV11-2, the J gene TRBJ2-2, with 14 bases fitting TRBD2. This CDR3 has 19 residues. With 5 bases clipped from V and 4 bases from J, the junction kept 12 bases outside the gene matches. The germline CDR1 and CDR2 sequences are SGHAT and FQNNGV. The CDR3 sequence is CASSLGSGTSGSPTGELFF. The CDR3 DNA sequence: TGTGCCAGCAGCCTGGGTTCCGGGACTAGCGGGAGTCCCACCGGGGAGCTGTTTTTT. Variable domain in full (rest from reference TRBV11-2 and TRBJ2-2): EAGVAQSPRYKIIEKRQSVAFWCNPISGHATLYWYQQILGQGPKLLIQFQNNGVVDDSQLPKDRFSAERLKGVDSTLKIQPAKLEDSAVYLCASSLGSGTSGSPTGELFFGEGSRLTVL.

On this clonotype itself: A much larger clone sits a single nucleotide away, making a read error possible. The chain links TRBV4-2 to TRBJ2-5, with D perhaps TRBD2 (5 bases). Per germline, CDR1 LGHNA and CDR2 YNFKEQ. V lost 0 bases and J 4 bases, leaving 15 bases between the germline ends. The CDR3 loop spans 16 amino acids. The CDR3 DNA reads as TGTGCCAGCAGCCAAGAGCCAGCGGAAGTAGTAGAGACCCAGTACTTC. Protein sequence: CASSQEPAEVVETQYF.

This clonotype has only a few counts. The chain has TRBV7-2 and TRBJ1-5; D is unresolved. Germline CDR1 and CDR2: SGHTA and FQGNSA. This CDR3 is built from 13 residues. V was pared by 2 bases and J by 4 bases, with 6 bases between. CDR3 coding DNA: TGTGCCAGCAGCTTATACACTAATCAGCCCCAGCATTTT. It yields the protein CASSLYTNQPQHF.

This clonotype has at least ten counts. V gene TRBV7-3 combines with J gene TRBJ2-2, with 7 nucleotides matching TRBD2. Germline values: CDR1 SGHTA, CDR2 FQGTGA. V dropped 3 bases and J dropped 2; count of bases not matched to a gene: 3. The CDR3 is made up of 15 amino acids. CDR3 sequence: CASSFPAGNTGELFF. The CDR3 nucleotides are TGTGCCAGCAGCTTCCCAGCGGGAAACACCGGGGAGCTGTTTTTT.